The 20 T cell receptor beta chains in this list originate from one sample, sequenced in a study of a mutant IDH1 vaccine in newly diagnosed glioma. The antigens these receptors bind are not known. Time point here: week 35, safety follow-up. Topical imiquimod accompanied each vaccine dose, which consisted of 300 ug of mutant IDH1 20-mer peptide. The assay was immunoSEQ multiplex PCR, and TCRdb's table has in-frame clones only and misses some. Of around 31,000 clones listed, roughly four fifths are singletons. The material was PBMCs, obtained from a glioma patient whose treatment included an IDH1 peptide vaccine. These receptors were collected from a man aged 25 to 45 with glioma.

V and J are TRBV6-5 and TRBJ1-1, with D maybe TRBD1 (5 bases). Trimming pared 1 base from V and 0 bases from J, leaving 9 bases between. The CDR3 length is 15 residues. Germline CDR1 and CDR2: MNHEY and SVGAGI. The DNA of the CDR3 is TGTGCCAGCAGTTACTTCAGGGCTATGAACACTGAAGCTTTCTTT. This encodes CASSYFRAMNTEAFF.

This clone was seen more than once but under ten times. J is TRBJ1-2 and V is TRBV29-1; D not resolved. This CDR3 is 12 amino acids long. The V end lost 6 bases, the J end lost 1 base, and 9 bases lay between the germline ends. From germline, CDR1 is SQVTM and CDR2 ANQGSEA. CDR3 sequence reads: CSVPLGNYGYTF. The CDR3 nucleotides read TGCAGCGTGCCACTAGGTAACTATGGCTACACCTTC.

This clone was found once. J is TRBJ2-7 and V is TRBV5-1, with 7 bases matching TRBD1. There are 16 residues in the CDR3. V dropped 1 base and J dropped 6; count of bases not matched to a gene: 13. Germline lookup yields CDR1 SGHRS and CDR2 YFSETQ. The CDR3: CASSLFTGDRSGEQYF. CDR3 coding DNA: TGCGCCAGCAGCTTGTTCACAGGGGATCGGTCGGGCGAGCAGTACTTC.

The chain joins TRBV30 to TRBJ2-6; 13 bases fit TRBD2. The CDR3 totals 19 residues. With V trimmed by 1 base and J by 0 bases, 6 bases remained unmatched. From germline, CDR1 is GTSNPN and CDR2 SVGIG (reference sequence). The CDR3 region is CAWSGLAGGLDSGANVLTF. The CDR3 DNA sequence: TGTGCCTGGAGTGGACTAGCGGGAGGACTTGACTCTGGGGCCAACGTCCTGACTTTC.

The genes are TRBV6-4 and TRBJ1-1; the match to TRBD1 covers 12 bases. The CDR3 is 15 amino acids. With 2 bases clipped from V and 8 bases from J, the junction kept 6 bases outside the gene matches. CDR1 MRHNA and CDR2 SNTAGT come from the germline V gene. Here the CDR3 DNA reads TGTGCCAGCAGTGACCGGGACAGGGGGCAAGCAGAAGCTTTCTTT. Translating gives CASSDRDRGQAEAFF.

The CDR3 nucleotides are TGTGCCAGCAAGGATAGCGGCGGGAGTTCCTACGAGCAGTACTTC. This encodes CASKDSGGSSYEQYF. V gene TRBV25-1 combines with J gene TRBJ2-7, with 7 bases that match TRBD2. Losses at the gene ends were 7 bases for V and 1 base for J; bases not matched to a gene: 10. Germline V CDR1 and CDR2: MGHDK, SYGVNS. This CDR3 has 15 amino acids.

This chain connects TRBV4-1 to TRBJ1-5; D perhaps matches TRBD1 (6 bases). This CDR3 is 15 amino acids long. Germline values: CDR1 MGHRA, CDR2 YSYEKL. V lost 4 bases, J lost 1 base, and 11 bases lay in between. The chain's CDR3 is CASSPPGGSNQPQHF. As DNA, the CDR3 is TGCGCCAGCAGCCCCCCCGGGGGCAGCAATCAGCCCCAGCATTTT.

The rearrangement links TRBV4-2 to TRBJ2-1; D unresolved. In germline, CDR1 is LGHNA, CDR2 YNFKEQ. The CDR3 has 16 amino acids. V lost 3 bases and J 6 bases, leaving 18 bases between the germline ends. The CDR3 sequence: CASSHPKALTINEQFF. CDR3 bases: TGTGCCAGCAGCCACCCGAAGGCACTCACGATCAATGAGCAGTTCTTC.

The chain links TRBV19 to TRBJ1-5; D might be TRBD1 (6 bases). Germline V CDR1 and CDR2: LNHDA, SQIVND (reference sequence). The CDR3 has 16 amino acids. V was pared by 4 bases and J by 4 bases, with 17 bases between. For the CDR3, the DNA is TGTGCCAGTAGTACCATTCCAGGGGTCCCTAATCAGCCCCAGCATTTT. Translating gives CASSTIPGVPNQPQHF.

This clone occurred once. V is TRBV30 and J is TRBJ2-7; TRBD1 matches at 8 bases. CDR1 GTSNPN and CDR2 SVGIG come from the germline V gene (reference sequence). J lost 1 base, V lost 7 bases, and 6 bases had no gene match. This CDR3 region has 13 residues. CDR3 DNA: TGTGCCTTATCTGGGACAGGATCCTACGAGCAGTACTTC. Translated: CALSGTGSYEQYF.

The J gene is TRBJ1-2, the V gene TRBV5-6; possible D gene TRBD1, 5 bases. This CDR3 comprises 15 residues. Trimming took off 7 bases at V and 1 base at J, with 17 bases between the two ends. CDR1 is SGHDT and CDR2 is YYEEEE in the germline V gene. The CDR3 is CASRDRRVNNYGYTF. In DNA form, the CDR3 reads TGTGCCAGCCGGGACCGAAGAGTAAATAACTATGGCTACACCTTC.

This chain joins TRBV29-1 and TRBJ1-2; no definite D call. Germline V gene lookup returns CDR1 SQVTM and CDR2 ANQGSEA. V lost 3 bases and J lost 4, with 3 bases in between. This CDR3 has 10 residues. The CDR3 sequence: CSVDLYGYTF. CDR3 in DNA: TGCAGCGTTGACCTCTATGGCTACACCTTC.

V gene TRBV5-1 combines with J gene TRBJ2-7, with D perhaps TRBD1 (7 bases). Germline V gene lookup returns CDR1 SGHRS and CDR2 YFSETQ. Trimming left V 4 bases short and J 0 bases short, with 14 bases between. The CDR3 spans 15 residues. CDR3 coding DNA: TGCGCCAGCAGCACGACAGGGAGGAGCTCCTACGAGCAGTACTTC. Translated: CASSTTGRSSYEQYF.

The chain combines TRBV6-5 with TRBJ1-1; tentative D call: TRBD1 (5 bases). Germline loops: CDR1 MNHEY, CDR2 SVGAGI. The CDR3 extends over 14 amino acids. V lost 8 bases to trimming and J lost 1 base, with 14 bases between them. CDR3 region: CASWPAGRNTEAFF. For the CDR3, the DNA is TGTGCCAGCTGGCCTGCAGGGAGGAACACTGAAGCTTTCTTT.

The chain has TRBV27 and TRBJ2-6, with 7 positions matching TRBD1. Unmatched junction bases numbered 2, after V lost 4 bases and J lost 2 bases. In germline, CDR1 is MNHEY, CDR2 SMNVEV (reference sequence). The CDR3 consists of 15 residues. CDR3 region: CASSSGTAGANVLTF. CDR3 coding DNA: TGTGCCAGCAGTTCCGGGACAGCTGGGGCCAACGTCCTGACTTTC.

The V and J genes are TRBV4-2 and TRBJ2-5; 7 bases map to TRBD2. The germline V gene has CDR1 LGHNA and CDR2 YNFKEQ. The CDR3 spans 14 residues. The junction had 6 bases not matched to a gene; V was cut back by 2 bases and J by 6 bases. The CDR3 loop reads CASSQSGNEQTQYF. The CDR3 DNA reads TGTGCCAGCAGCCAAAGCGGGAACGAGCAGACCCAGTACTTC.

The chain uses TRBV4-1 and TRBJ2-1, with 7 positions matching TRBD1. V lost 2 bases, J lost 9 bases, and 7 bases stayed unmatched. The germline gives CDR1 MGHRA, CDR2 YSYEKL. CDR3 length equals 14 residues. CDR3 protein: CASSQPPRGIEQFF. The CDR3, as DNA: TGCGCCAGCAGCCAACCACCCAGGGGGATTGAGCAGTTCTTC.

J is TRBJ2-7 and V is TRBV5-8; the match to TRBD2 covers 7 bases. The junction had 9 bases not matched to a gene; V was cut back by 0 bases and J by 3 bases. CDR3 length: 16 amino acids. Germline V gene lookup returns CDR1 SGHTS and CDR2 YDEGEE. The CDR3 nucleotides are TGTGCCAGCAGCTTGGGGGCGGGAGTAGCGGACTACGAGCAGTACTTC. Translated: CASSLGAGVADYEQYF.

The chain couples TRBV30 to TRBJ1-6; D is ambiguous. CDR1 GTSNPN and CDR2 SVGIG come from the germline V gene (reference sequence). The CDR3 covers 13 residues. Trimming took 2 bases from V and 10 from J, leaving 12 bases between them. This CDR3 is CAWSIGLGSPLHF. CDR3 DNA: TGTGCCTGGAGTATAGGTCTCGGCTCACCCCTCCACTTT.

The chain has TRBV5-1 and TRBJ1-1; TRBD1 matches 7 bases. The CDR3 loop spans 14 amino acids. Germline V CDR1 and CDR2: SGHRS, YFSETQ. J lost 4 bases, V lost 7 bases, and 10 bases had no gene match. CDR3 sequence reads: CASQTQGHGTEAFF. The CDR3 DNA follows: TGCGCCAGCCAAACACAGGGGCATGGCACTGAAGCTTTCTTT.